Below are 21 T cell receptor beta chains sequenced from a single sample in a study of blood T cell repertoires in COVID-19. Some clones are missing from TCRdb's copy, which holds only in-frame ones; the method was immunoSEQ multiplex PCR. In the table there are 75,000 to 85,000 clones, roughly 85% of which are singletons. Sequencing input: peripheral blood. These receptors were collected from a human donor in a cohort sampled during active COVID-19.

The chain couples TRBV7-2 to TRBJ2-3, with 7 bases that match TRBD2. The germline CDR1 and CDR2 sequences are SGHTA and FQGNSA. The CDR3 extends over 13 amino acids. Unmatched junction bases numbered 1, after V lost 0 bases and J lost 7 bases. CDR3 amino acids: CASSLAGTNTQYF. CDR3 DNA sequence: TGTGCCAGCAGCTTAGCCGGGACTAATACGCAGTATTTT.

This clone was seen just once. V is TRBV3-1 (or the pseudogene TRBV3-2) and J is TRBJ2-1, with 7 bases aligning to TRBD1. This CDR3 has 13 amino acids. Germline V gene sequence: CDR1 LGHDT, CDR2 YNNKEL (reference sequence). The DNA of the CDR3 is TGTGTTGTAGGGGGCGCCGTTATGGATGAGCAGTTCTTC. Its translation is CVVGGAVMDEQFF.

The chain joins TRBV7-3 to TRBJ2-1; 14 bases map to TRBD2. The CDR3 covers 19 residues. V dropped 6 bases and J dropped 6; count of bases not matched to a gene: 16. The V gene's germline CDR1 is SGHTA and CDR2 FQGTGA. DNA for the CDR3: TGTGCCAGCAGAAAACCGGGACTAGCGGGAGCCCCCTCAGGCAATGAGCAGTTCTTC. This sequence encodes CASRKPGLAGAPSGNEQFF.

V usage is TRBV5-6 and J usage is TRBJ1-5; the D is unclear. The CDR3 is made up of 13 amino acids. With 4 bases removed from V and 0 bases from J, the gap between germline ends came to 5 bases. Germline V gene sequence: CDR1 SGHDT, CDR2 YYEEEE. The CDR3 protein is CASSVYSNQPQHF. The DNA for the CDR3 is TGTGCCAGCAGCGTTTATAGCAATCAGCCCCAGCATTTT.

The chain recombines TRBV2 with TRBJ1-4, with 9 bases matching TRBD1. The trim removed 6 bases at V and 1 base at J, leaving 0 bases unmatched. CDR1 is SNHLY, CDR2 FYNNEI, per germline. The CDR3 spans 14 residues. The DNA for the CDR3 is TGTGCCAGCAGGGGACAGGGAACTAATGAAAAACTGTTTTTT. Its protein product is CASRGQGTNEKLFF.

A single count supports this clone. The rearrangement uses TRBV6-4 and TRBJ2-1, with D possibly TRBD1 on 7 matching bases. V lost 10 bases to trimming and J lost 1 base, with 17 bases between them. CDR1 is MRHNA, CDR2 SNTAGT, per germline. This CDR3 has 15 residues. The CDR3 nucleotides are TGTGCCAACTATGGGGGGACAGCATCCTACAATGAGCAGTTCTTC. Amino acid sequence: CANYGGTASYNEQFF.

DNA for the CDR3: TGTGCCAGCAGCCAAGATCCCCTCGGCTACACCTTC. Translation gives CASSQDPLGYTF. This chain uses TRBV3-1 (or the pseudogene TRBV3-2) with TRBJ1-2; D not resolved. Germline CDR1 reads LGHDT; CDR2 reads YNNKEL (reference sequence). Trimming stripped 0 bases from V and 8 bases from J, with 7 bases between. The CDR3 sequence is 12 residues long.

This rearrangement joins TRBV6-2 or TRBV6-3 to TRBJ2-7; 8 bases match TRBD2. Germline loops: CDR1 MNHEY, CDR2 SVGEGT. There are 16 residues in the CDR3. With V trimmed by 3 bases and J by 0 bases, 7 bases remained unmatched. CDR3 loop: CASSYRLAGGSYEQYF. For the CDR3, the DNA is TGTGCCAGCAGTTATCGTCTAGCGGGTGGCTCCTACGAGCAGTACTTC.

J is TRBJ2-7 and V is TRBV11-3; 7 positions match TRBD1. Germline trimming cut 3 bases from V and 2 bases from J; bases unmatched to any gene: 7. The CDR3 extends over 15 amino acids. In germline, CDR1 is SGHNT, CDR2 YENEEA. For the CDR3, the DNA is TGTGCCAGCAGCTTGAGGGGGCTTGCCCCCTACGAGCAGTACTTC. This gives the protein CASSLRGLAPYEQYF.

The gene calls are TRBV11-3 and TRBJ2-1; a possible D gene is TRBD2 (6 bases). The CDR3 has 15 residues. From germline, CDR1 is SGHNT and CDR2 YENEEA. Between the trimmed V and J ends, which lost 5 bases and 5 bases, there was a span of 16 bases. The CDR3 is CASSPDGGPNNEQFF. In DNA, the CDR3 is TGTGCCAGCAGCCCCGACGGGGGACCGAACAATGAGCAGTTCTTC.

This chain uses TRBV9 with TRBJ2-3; TRBD2 agrees at 13 bases. The CDR3 contains 16 residues. CDR1 and CDR2 from the germline V gene are SGDLS and YYNGEE. J lost 3 bases, V lost 0 bases, and 1 base had no gene match. The DNA for the CDR3 is TGTGCCAGCAGCGTAGGACTAGCGGGGGGTACAGATACGCAGTATTTT. Its translation is CASSVGLAGGTDTQYF.

The rearrangement uses TRBV9 and TRBJ2-3; 8 bases are shared with TRBD1. CDR3 length equals 14 residues. J gave up 4 bases and V 4 bases, and 5 bases lay outside the gene matches. Looked up from germline, CDR1 is SGDLS and CDR2 is YYNGEE. This CDR3 is CASSTTGGSDTQYF. For the CDR3, the DNA is TGTGCCAGCAGCACAACAGGGGGATCAGATACGCAGTATTTT.

This rearrangement joins TRBV3-1 (or the pseudogene TRBV3-2) to TRBJ1-4; D is perhaps TRBD1 (5 bases). The CDR3 sequence is 14 residues long. The V gene's germline CDR1 is LGHDT and CDR2 YNNKEL (reference sequence). V gave up 1 base and J gave up 8 bases, with 11 bases separating them. CDR3 sequence reads: CASSQVPTAEKLFF. The CDR3 DNA reads as TGTGCCAGCAGCCAAGTTCCGACAGCCGAAAAACTGTTTTTT.

This clone was counted a single time. V usage is TRBV19 and J usage is TRBJ2-1, with TRBD1 identical over 8 bases. The junction had 2 bases not matched to a gene; V was cut back by 0 bases and J by 7 bases. In germline, CDR1 is LNHDA, CDR2 SQIVND (reference sequence). The CDR3 has 14 amino acids. The CDR3 spells CASSIDRTGNEQFF. The CDR3 nucleotides are TGTGCCAGTAGTATAGACCGGACAGGGAATGAGCAGTTCTTC.

This clone appeared a single time. The chain recombines TRBV30 with TRBJ1-2; 11 nucleotides align to TRBD1. Looked up from germline, CDR1 is GTSNPN and CDR2 is SVGIG (reference sequence). V shed 3 bases and J 7 bases; nucleotides not matched to a gene: 7. The CDR3 is made up of 14 amino acids. CDR3 DNA sequence: TGTGCCTGGAGGGGAGGACAGGGGGCGTTTGGCTACACCTTC. As protein: CAWRGGQGAFGYTF.

The rearrangement joins TRBV6-5 to TRBJ2-1, with D unclear. Looked up from germline, CDR1 is MNHEY and CDR2 is SVGAGI. The CDR3 is made up of 12 amino acids. Trimming removed 5 bases at V and 6 bases at J, with 8 bases between. The CDR3 sequence: CASSTSVNEQFF. CDR3 nucleotide sequence: TGTGCCAGCAGTACCTCGGTCAATGAGCAGTTCTTC.

The chain employs TRBV5-1 and TRBJ2-1; 7 bases agree with TRBD1. The CDR3 runs to 16 residues. Germline V gene lookup returns CDR1 SGHRS and CDR2 YFSETQ. Trimming cost V 3 bases and J 4 bases; bases outside gene matches: 10. This CDR3 is CASSSQTGILYNEQFF. The CDR3 DNA reads TGCGCCAGCAGCTCGCAGACAGGGATCCTATACAATGAGCAGTTCTTC.

This clone was detected only once. The chain joins TRBV20-1 to TRBJ1-4; D remains ambiguous. CDR3 length equals 11 residues. The V gene lost 6 bases and the J gene lost 6 bases, with 8 bases spanning the gap. Germline V CDR1 and CDR2: DFQATT, SNEGSKA (reference sequence). The CDR3 sequence: CSAHQDEKLFF. The CDR3 bases are TGCAGTGCCCATCAGGATGAAAAACTGTTTTTT.

CDR3: CASSQTGEYGYTF. CDR3 nucleotides: TGTGCCAGTAGTCAGACAGGGGAATATGGCTACACCTTC. The rearrangement joins TRBV19 to TRBJ1-2; TRBD1 matches 8 bases. The CDR3 loop spans 13 amino acids. V was clipped by 5 bases and J by 5 bases; unmatched bases: 4. Germline CDR1 and CDR2: LNHDA and SQIVND (reference sequence).

The chain joins TRBV3-1 (or the pseudogene TRBV3-2) to TRBJ2-7, with D maybe TRBD1 (5 bases). The germline V gene encodes CDR1 LGHDT and CDR2 YNNKEL (reference sequence). CDR3 length: 15 residues. V lost 1 base to trimming and J lost 2 bases, with 12 bases between them. The CDR3 DNA sequence: TGTGCCAGCAGCCAAGGACCGTCAGGGACCTACGAGCAGTACTTC. It is translated as CASSQGPSGTYEQYF.

This chain connects TRBV6-6 to TRBJ2-1; D might be TRBD2 (6 bases). Germline values: CDR1 MNHNY, CDR2 SVGAGI (reference sequence). The V end was cut by 6 bases, the J end by 2 bases, with 11 bases between. This CDR3 region has 14 residues. The CDR3, as DNA: TGTGCCAGCAGACGGGACTTAACCTACAATGAGCAGTTCTTC. Translated: CASRRDLTYNEQFF.